This TCR beta chain was sequenced for a study of T cell responses to AZD1222 COVID-19 vaccine. The study's findings and limits: Per reports, nearly half of all spike-specific TCRs target regions that are unmutated in variants. Recipients of two AZD1222 doses showed rising Spike-specific TCR breadth and depth. Most donors were white British and more were female, and clonal diversity was possibly underestimated.

Libraries were prepared by immunoSEQ multiplex PCR; TCRdb keeps only in-frame clonotypes and omits some of them. The sample records some 80,000 clones, over 75% being singletons. Trimming stripped 0 bases from V and 4 bases from J, with 16 bases between. Germline lookup yields CDR1 SGHRS and CDR2 YFSETQ. CDR3 length equals 16 residues. With regard to this clone: Antigen: not known.

The TCR originated in an adult who received the AZD1222 COVID-19 vaccine. Sequences were derived from peripheral blood, sampled 28 days after the second AZD1222 dose. This sequence joins TRBV5-1 and TRBJ1-2, with a possible D match to TRBD1 (5 bases). As DNA, the CDR3 is TGCGCCAGCAGCTTGGCCGCCCCGGGGGGAACCTATGGCTACACCTTC. Its translation is CASSLAAPGGTYGYTF.